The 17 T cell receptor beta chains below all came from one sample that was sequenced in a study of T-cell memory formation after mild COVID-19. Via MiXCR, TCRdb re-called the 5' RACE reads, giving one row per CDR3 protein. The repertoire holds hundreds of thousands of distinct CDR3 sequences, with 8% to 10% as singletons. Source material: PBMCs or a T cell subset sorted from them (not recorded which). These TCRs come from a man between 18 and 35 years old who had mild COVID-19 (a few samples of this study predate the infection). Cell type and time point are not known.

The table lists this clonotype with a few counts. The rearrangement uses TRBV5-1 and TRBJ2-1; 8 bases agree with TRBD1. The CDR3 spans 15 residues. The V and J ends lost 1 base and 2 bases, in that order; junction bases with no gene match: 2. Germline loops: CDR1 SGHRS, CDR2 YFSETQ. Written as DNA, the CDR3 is TGCGCCAGCAGCTTGTGGACAGGGCCCTACAATGAGCAGTTCTTC. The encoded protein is CASSLWTGPYNEQFF.

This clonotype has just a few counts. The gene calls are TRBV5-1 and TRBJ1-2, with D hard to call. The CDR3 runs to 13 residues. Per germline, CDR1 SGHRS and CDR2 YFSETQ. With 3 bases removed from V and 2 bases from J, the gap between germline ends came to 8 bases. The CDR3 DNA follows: TGCGCCAGCAGCTCCCCTCCGAACTATGGCTACACCTTC. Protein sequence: CASSSPPNYGYTF.

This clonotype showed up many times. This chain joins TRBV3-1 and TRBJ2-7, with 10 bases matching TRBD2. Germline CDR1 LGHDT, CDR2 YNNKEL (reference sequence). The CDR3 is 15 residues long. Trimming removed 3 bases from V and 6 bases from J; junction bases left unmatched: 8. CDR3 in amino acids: CASSQVPSGGGEQYF. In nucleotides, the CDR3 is TGTGCCAGCAGCCAGGTTCCTAGCGGGGGCGGCGAGCAGTACTTC.

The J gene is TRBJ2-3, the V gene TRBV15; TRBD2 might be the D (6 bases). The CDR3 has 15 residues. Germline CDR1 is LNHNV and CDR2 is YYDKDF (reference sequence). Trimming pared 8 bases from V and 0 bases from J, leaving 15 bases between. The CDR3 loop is CATRVGGTSTDTQYF. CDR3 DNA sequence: TGTGCCACCCGTGTGGGCGGGACTAGCACAGATACGCAGTATTTT. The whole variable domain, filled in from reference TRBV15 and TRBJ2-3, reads DAMVIQNPRYQVTQFGKPVTLSCSQTLNHNVMYWYQQKSSQAPKLLFHYYDKDFNNEADTPDNFQSRRPNTSFCFLDIRSPGLGDTAMYLCATRVGGTSTDTQYFGPGTRLTVL.

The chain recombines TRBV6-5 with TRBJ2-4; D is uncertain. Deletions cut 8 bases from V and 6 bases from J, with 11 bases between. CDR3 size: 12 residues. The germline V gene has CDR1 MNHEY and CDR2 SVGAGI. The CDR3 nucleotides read TGTGCCAGCGGGCCCCGGGTAAACATTCAGTACTTC. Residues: CASGPRVNIQYF.

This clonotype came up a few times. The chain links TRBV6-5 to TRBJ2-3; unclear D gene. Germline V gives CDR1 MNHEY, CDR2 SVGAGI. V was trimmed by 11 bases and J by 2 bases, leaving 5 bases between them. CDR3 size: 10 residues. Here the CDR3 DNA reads TGTGCCGGCTACACAGATACGCAGTATTTT. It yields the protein CAGYTDTQYF.

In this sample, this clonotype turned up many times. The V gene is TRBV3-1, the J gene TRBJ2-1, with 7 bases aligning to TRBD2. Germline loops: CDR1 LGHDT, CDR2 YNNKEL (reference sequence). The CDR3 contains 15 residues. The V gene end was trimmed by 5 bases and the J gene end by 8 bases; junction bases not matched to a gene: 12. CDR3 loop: CASSYGLGQQYEQFF. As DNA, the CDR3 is TGTGCCAGCAGCTACGGACTAGGTCAACAATATGAGCAGTTCTTC.

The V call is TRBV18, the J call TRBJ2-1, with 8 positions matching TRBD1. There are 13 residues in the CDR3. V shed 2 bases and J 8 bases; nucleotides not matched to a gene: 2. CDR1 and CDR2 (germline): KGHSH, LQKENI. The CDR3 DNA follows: TGTGCCAGCTCACCAACAGGGGGGTATGAGCAGTTCTTC. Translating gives CASSPTGGYEQFF.

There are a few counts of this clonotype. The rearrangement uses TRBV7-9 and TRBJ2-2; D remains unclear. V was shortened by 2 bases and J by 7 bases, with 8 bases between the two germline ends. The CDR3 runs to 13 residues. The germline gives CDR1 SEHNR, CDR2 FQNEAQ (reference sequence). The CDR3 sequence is CASSLRSHGELFF. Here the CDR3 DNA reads TGTGCCAGCAGCTTACGTAGTCACGGGGAGCTGTTTTTT.

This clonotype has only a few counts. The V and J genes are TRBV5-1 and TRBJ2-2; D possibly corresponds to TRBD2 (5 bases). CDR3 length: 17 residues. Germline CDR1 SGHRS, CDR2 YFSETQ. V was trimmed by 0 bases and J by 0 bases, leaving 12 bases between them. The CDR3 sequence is CASSLDPRATNTGELFF. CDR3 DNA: TGCGCCAGCAGCTTGGACCCGAGGGCCACGAACACCGGGGAGCTGTTTTTT.

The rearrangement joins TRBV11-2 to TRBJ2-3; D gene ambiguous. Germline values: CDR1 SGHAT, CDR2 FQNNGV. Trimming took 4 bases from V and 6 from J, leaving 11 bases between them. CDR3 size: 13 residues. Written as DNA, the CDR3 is TGTGCCAGCAGCTCCCCCTACTTGGATACGCAGTATTTT. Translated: CASSSPYLDTQYF. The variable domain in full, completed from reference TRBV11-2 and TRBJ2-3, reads EAGVAQSPRYKIIEKRQSVAFWCNPISGHATLYWYQQILGQGPKLLIQFQNNGVVDDSQLPKDRFSAERLKGVDSTLKIQPAKLEDSAVYLCASSSPYLDTQYFGPGTRLTVL.

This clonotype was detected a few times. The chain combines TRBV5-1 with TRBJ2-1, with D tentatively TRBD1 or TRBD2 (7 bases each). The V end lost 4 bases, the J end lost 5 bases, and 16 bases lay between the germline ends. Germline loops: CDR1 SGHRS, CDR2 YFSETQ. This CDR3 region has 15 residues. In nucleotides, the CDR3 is TGCGCCAGCAGCCCAGGGGGACTAATGAACAATGAGCAGTTCTTC. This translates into CASSPGGLMNNEQFF. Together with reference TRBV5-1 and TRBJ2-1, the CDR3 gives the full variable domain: KAGVTQTPRYLIKTRGQQVTLSCSPISGHRSVSWYQQTPGQGLQFLFEYFSETQRNKGNFPGRFSGRQFSNSRSEMNVSTLELGDSALYLCASSPGGLMNNEQFFGPGTRLTVL.

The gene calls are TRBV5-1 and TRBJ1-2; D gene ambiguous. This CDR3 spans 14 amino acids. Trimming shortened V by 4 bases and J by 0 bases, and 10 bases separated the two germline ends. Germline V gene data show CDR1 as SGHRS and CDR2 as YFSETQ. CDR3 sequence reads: CASSADTANYGYTF. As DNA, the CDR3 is TGCGCCAGCAGCGCCGACACCGCTAACTATGGCTACACCTTC.

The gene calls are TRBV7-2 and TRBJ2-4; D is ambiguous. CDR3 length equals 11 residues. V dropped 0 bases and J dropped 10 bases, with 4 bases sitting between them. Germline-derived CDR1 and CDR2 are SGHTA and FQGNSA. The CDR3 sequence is CASSLAGIQYF. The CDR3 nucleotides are TGTGCCAGCAGCTTAGCGGGGATTCAGTACTTC.

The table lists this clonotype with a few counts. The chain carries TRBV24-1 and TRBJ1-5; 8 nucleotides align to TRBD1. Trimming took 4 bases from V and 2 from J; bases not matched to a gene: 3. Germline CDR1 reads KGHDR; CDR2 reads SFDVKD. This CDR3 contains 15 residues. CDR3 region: CATSDKTGGNQPQHF. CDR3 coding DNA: TGTGCCACCAGTGACAAGACAGGGGGCAATCAGCCCCAGCATTTT.

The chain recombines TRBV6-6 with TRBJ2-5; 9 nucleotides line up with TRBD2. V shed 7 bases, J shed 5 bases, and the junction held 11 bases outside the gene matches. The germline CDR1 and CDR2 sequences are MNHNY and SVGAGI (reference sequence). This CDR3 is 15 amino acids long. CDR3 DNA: TGTGCCAGCACCGCGATAGCGGGGGCGGGGGAGACCCAGTACTTC. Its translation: CASTAIAGAGETQYF.

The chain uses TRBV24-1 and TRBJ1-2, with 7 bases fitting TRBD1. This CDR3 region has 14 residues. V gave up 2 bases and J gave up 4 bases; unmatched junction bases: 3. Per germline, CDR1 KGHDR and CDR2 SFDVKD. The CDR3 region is CATSDSQGSYGYTF. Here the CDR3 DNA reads TGTGCCACCAGTGATTCACAGGGGTCCTATGGCTACACCTTC.